These 2 T cell receptor beta chains were all obtained from the same sample, sequenced in a study of memory CD4+ T cells and cytomegalovirus serostatus. The sort gate was single viable CD3+CD4+CD8-CD45RO+ cells for memory CD4+ T cells. The method was immunoSEQ multiplex PCR; TCRdb's version includes in-frame clones alone and lacks a portion of them. Of tens of thousands of clones in the sample, approximately 78% were seen once. Sequencing was carried out using memory CD4+ T cells from blood. These TCRs come from an adult in good health and CMV-seronegative.

The chain couples TRBV19 to TRBJ1-2; D call uncertain. The length of the CDR3 is 13 residues. From germline, CDR1 is LNHDA and CDR2 SQIVND (reference sequence). V was clipped by 9 bases and J by 2 bases, with 13 bases between them. CDR3 loop: CASQPGSNYGYTF. The CDR3 bases are TGTGCCAGCCAGCCGGGATCCAACTATGGCTACACCTTC.

The V call is TRBV11-2, the J call TRBJ2-3, with D uncertain. CDR3 size: 11 residues. The V end lost 2 bases, the J end lost 6 bases, and 3 bases lay between the germline ends. CDR1 and CDR2 (germline): SGHAT, FQNNGV. This CDR3 is CASSLLDTQYF. DNA for the CDR3: TGTGCCAGCAGCTTATTGGATACGCAGTATTTT. Supplemented by reference TRBV11-2 and TRBJ2-3, the full variable domain reads EAGVAQSPRYKIIEKRQSVAFWCNPISGHATLYWYQQILGQGPKLLIQFQNNGVVDDSQLPKDRFSAERLKGVDSTLKIQPAKLEDSAVYLCASSLLDTQYFGPGTRLTVL.